This passage covers 11 T cell receptor beta chains from one sample sequenced in a study of T cells expressing NK-cell markers. TCRdb re-called the 5' RACE reads and gives one entry per CDR3 protein, without DNA. Its table lists roughly 390,000 distinct CDR3 sequences. Sequencing input: blood T cells: a sorted CD56 or NKG2C T cell subset, CD4+ or CD8+ T cells, or bulk PBMC T cells (not recorded which). The receptors derive from a woman aged 50 to 60 in good health.

Here the CDR3 reads CASSSGGNNSPLHF. The gene calls are TRBV3-1 and TRBJ1-6; TCRdb's D gene call, TRBD1, goes unchecked for lack of DNA. The CDR3 contains 14 residues. Germline lookup yields CDR1 LGHDT and CDR2 YNNKEL (reference sequence).

The chain recombines TRBV2 with TRBJ2-1; without DNA, the TCRdb call of TRBD1 cannot be checked. Looked up from germline, CDR1 is SNHLY and CDR2 is FYNNEI. CDR3 length: 14 residues. CDR3 protein: CASKPMVGGNEQFF.

This chain uses TRBV11-2 with TRBJ2-1; as DNA is missing, the TRBD2 call by TCRdb cannot be tested. Germline V gene sequence: CDR1 SGHAT, CDR2 FQNNGV. The CDR3 runs to 15 residues. Here the CDR3 reads CASSPWPSGRSEQFF.

V usage is TRBV7-9 and J usage is TRBJ1-3. The V gene's germline CDR1 is SEHNR and CDR2 FQNEAQ (reference sequence). This CDR3 is built from 14 residues. This CDR3 reads CASMLFGSGNTIYF.

This CDR3 reads CASSPLGAGILNSPLHF. The rearrangement uses TRBV6-2 or TRBV6-3 and TRBJ1-6; TCRdb reports TRBD1, a call that lacks DNA to check it against. From germline, CDR1 is MNHEY and CDR2 SVGEGT. This CDR3 has 17 amino acids.

This chain uses TRBV4-1 with TRBJ2-1; without DNA, the TCRdb call of TRBD1 cannot be checked. From germline, CDR1 is MGHRA and CDR2 YSYEKL. This CDR3 is built from 14 residues. This CDR3 is CASSQGTGDNEQFF.

The CDR3 sequence is CASSPSSDAEAFF. The chain links TRBV11-2 to TRBJ1-1. The V gene's germline CDR1 is SGHAT and CDR2 FQNNGV. The CDR3 extends over 13 amino acids.

V gene TRBV12-3 or TRBV12-4 combines with J gene TRBJ2-4; TCRdb gives TRBD2 as the D gene, but with no DNA this cannot be confirmed. The CDR3 extends over 17 amino acids. The CDR3 region is CASSLSGTSGAKNIQYF.

This sequence joins TRBV30 and TRBJ1-2. In germline, CDR1 is GTSNPN, CDR2 SVGIG (reference sequence). The CDR3 is 11 amino acids. The CDR3 loop reads CASGRKSGYTF.

V gene TRBV12-3 or TRBV12-4 combines with J gene TRBJ1-6; TCRdb names TRBD1, which stays unverified in the absence of DNA. This CDR3 is 14 amino acids long. CDR3 residues: CASSISTGGSPLHF.

V is TRBV20-1 and J is TRBJ1-1; TCRdb lists TRBD1, though no DNA is available to test this call. From germline, CDR1 is DFQATT and CDR2 SNEGSKA (reference sequence). The CDR3 consists of 15 residues. The CDR3 here is CSARDPAQGNTEAFF.